This T cell receptor (beta chain) was captured in a study of T cell clonotyping in hematopoietic cell transplantation. Study-wide results and limits: Higher Inverse Simpson Index values in graft donor and pretransplant recipient predicted broader posttransplant TCR diversity.

Germline V CDR1 and CDR2: LNHDA, SQIVND (reference sequence). The CDR3 spans 15 residues. V shed 1 base and J shed 2 bases, with 12 bases lying between them. Worth noting for this clone: Its matching antigen is unknown.

Time point noted: recipient sample about 28 days before transplant, after cytoreduction. Data came from immunoSEQ multiplex PCR; TCRdb stores just in-frame clones and leaves some out. Here the sample spans around 80,000 clones, 95% to 97% being singletons. Sequenced material: peripheral blood mononuclear cells, taken before stem cell transplant. This clonotype was obtained from a woman between 45 and 65 years old with acute myeloid leukemia. Some clones in this sample may be carry-over from other donors' samples. This chain joins TRBV19 and TRBJ2-7, with D perhaps matching TRBD1 (6 bases). The CDR3 DNA follows: TGTGCCAGTAGTATAGCTGCGACAGGCGCCTACGAGCAGTACTTC. This gives the protein CASSIAATGAYEQYF.